This TCR beta chain was captured in a study of blood T cell repertoires in COVID-19. CDR1 SGHTA and CDR2 FQGNSA come from the germline V gene. V gave up 4 bases and J gave up 4 bases; unmatched junction bases: 7. This CDR3 is built from 15 residues. Per the authors' pipeline: Scientists estimated how many nucleated cells there were by amplifying reference gene primers. Generated by immunoSEQ multiplex PCR, the TCRdb table keeps only in-frame clones and is missing some. V and J calls and clone size are given by that table; D and trimming were obtained from the DNA. The data hold roughly 280,000 clones, with over 80% observed a single time.

The V gene is TRBV7-2, the J gene TRBJ1-5; TRBD1 aligns across 7 bases. The sequence came from a man in his sixties who had recovered from COVID-19. Specimen: peripheral blood. This chain's CDR3 is CASSSQQGLNQPQHF. CDR3 DNA: TGTGCCAGCAGCTCACAACAGGGGCTGAATCAGCCCCAGCATTTT. The complete variable domain, with remaining parts taken from reference TRBV7-2 and TRBJ1-5, reads GAGVSQSPSNKVTEKGKDVELRCDPISGHTALYWYRQSLGQGLEFLIYFQGNSAPDKSGLPSDRFSAERTGGSVSTLTIQRTQQEDSAVYLCASSSQQGLNQPQHFGDGTRLSIL.